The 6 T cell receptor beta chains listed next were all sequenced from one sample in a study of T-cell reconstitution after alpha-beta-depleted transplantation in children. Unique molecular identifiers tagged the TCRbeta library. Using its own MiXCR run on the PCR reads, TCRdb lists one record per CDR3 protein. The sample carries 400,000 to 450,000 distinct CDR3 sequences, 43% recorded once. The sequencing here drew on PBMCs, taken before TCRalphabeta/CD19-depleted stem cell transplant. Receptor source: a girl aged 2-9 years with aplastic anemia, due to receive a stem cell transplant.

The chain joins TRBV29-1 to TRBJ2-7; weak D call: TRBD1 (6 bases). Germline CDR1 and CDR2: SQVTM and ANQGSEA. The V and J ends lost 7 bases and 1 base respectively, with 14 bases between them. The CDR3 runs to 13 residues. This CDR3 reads CSARRGGSYEQYF. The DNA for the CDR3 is TGCAGCGCGCGAAGAGGGGGTTCCTACGAGCAGTACTTC.

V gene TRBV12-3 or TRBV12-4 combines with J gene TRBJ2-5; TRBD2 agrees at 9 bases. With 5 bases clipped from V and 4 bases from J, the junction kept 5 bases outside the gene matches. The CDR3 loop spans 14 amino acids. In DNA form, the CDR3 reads TGTGCCAGCAGTAAGCGGGGGGCATTAGAGACCCAGTACTTC. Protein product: CASSKRGALETQYF.

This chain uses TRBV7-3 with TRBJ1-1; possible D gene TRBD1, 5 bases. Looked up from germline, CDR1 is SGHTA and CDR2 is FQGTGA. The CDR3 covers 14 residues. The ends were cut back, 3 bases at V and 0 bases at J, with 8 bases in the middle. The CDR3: CASSLGRLNTEAFF. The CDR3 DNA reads TGTGCCAGCAGCTTGGGGCGTCTGAACACTGAAGCTTTCTTT.

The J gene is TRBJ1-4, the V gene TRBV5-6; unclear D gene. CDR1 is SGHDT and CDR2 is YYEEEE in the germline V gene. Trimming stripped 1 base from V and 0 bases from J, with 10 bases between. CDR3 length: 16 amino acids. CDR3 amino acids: CASSLLGWSTNEKLFF. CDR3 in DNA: TGTGCCAGCAGCTTGCTAGGGTGGTCAACTAATGAAAAACTGTTTTTT.

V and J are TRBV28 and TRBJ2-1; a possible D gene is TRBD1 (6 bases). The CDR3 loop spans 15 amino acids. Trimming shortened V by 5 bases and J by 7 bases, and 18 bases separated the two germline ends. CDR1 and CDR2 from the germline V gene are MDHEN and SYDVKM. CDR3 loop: CASSLTGFMWNEQFF. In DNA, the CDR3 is TGTGCCAGCAGTCTCACAGGGTTCATGTGGAATGAGCAGTTCTTC. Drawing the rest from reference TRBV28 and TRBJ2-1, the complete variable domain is DVKVTQSSRYLVKRTGEKVFLECVQDMDHENMFWYRQDPGLGLRLIYFSYDVKMKEKGDIPEGYSVSREKKERFSLILESASTNQTSMYLCASSLTGFMWNEQFFGPGTRLTVL.

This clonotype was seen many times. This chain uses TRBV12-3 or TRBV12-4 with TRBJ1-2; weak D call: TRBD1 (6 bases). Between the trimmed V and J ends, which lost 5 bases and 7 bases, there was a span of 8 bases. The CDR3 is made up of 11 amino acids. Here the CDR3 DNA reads TGTGCCAGCAGTCCAGGGGTTGGCTACACCTTC. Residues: CASSPGVGYTF.